This T cell receptor (beta chain) was captured by sequencing in a study of post-analysis software for immune sequencing data. Study outcomes and limitations: Versus controls, multiple sclerosis patients showed significantly lower diversity (normalized Chao1). In patients, TRBV5-6, TRBV5-1 and TRBV20-1 belonged to five or six TRBV segments found more frequently than in controls.

Only a few counts were recorded for this clonotype. Its antigen remains unknown. The trim removed 3 bases at V and 7 bases at J, leaving 8 bases unmatched. The germline CDR1 and CDR2 sequences are MGHRA and YSYEKL. This CDR3 has 15 residues. Tagging with unique molecular identifiers was a feature of the TCR beta cDNA libraries. A single record per CDR3 protein comes from TCRdb applying MiXCR to the PCR reads. The sample has approximately 360,000 distinct CDR3 sequences; roughly 36% are singletons. Sequenced material: blood. The sequence was obtained from a girl aged 10 to 17 with multiple sclerosis. V usage is TRBV4-1 and J usage is TRBJ2-1, with 8 bases aligning to TRBD2. CDR3: CASSHSGTSANEQFF. The CDR3 region has the DNA TGCGCCAGCAGCCATTCCGGGACTAGTGCGAATGAGCAGTTCTTC.